This T cell receptor beta chain is drawn from a study of control samples from healthy donors and cancer patients. This clone appeared a few times. TCRdb's table, derived via immunoSEQ multiplex PCR, lists solely in-frame clones and lacks some. The table has 90,000 or so clones, about 85% seen once. Losses at the gene ends were 7 bases for V and 10 bases for J; bases not matched to a gene: 9. Germline-derived CDR1 and CDR2 are MGHDK and SYGVNS. CDR3 length: 14 amino acids. The gene calls are TRBV25-1 and TRBJ1-4, with 10 bases matching TRBD1. The clonotype was recovered from a woman in her forties or fifties in good health. The specimen was blood. The CDR3 loop reads CASTPGQGPGKLFF. The CDR3 nucleotides are TGTGCCAGCACTCCGGGACAGGGGCCCGGAAAACTGTTTTTT.